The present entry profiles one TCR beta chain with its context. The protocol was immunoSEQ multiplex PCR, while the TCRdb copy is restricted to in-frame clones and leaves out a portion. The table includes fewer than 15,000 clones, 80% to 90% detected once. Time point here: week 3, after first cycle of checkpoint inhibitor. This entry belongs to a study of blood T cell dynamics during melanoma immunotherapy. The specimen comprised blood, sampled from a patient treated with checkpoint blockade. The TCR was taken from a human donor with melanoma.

The CDR3 sequence is CSGGWREQYF. In DNA, the CDR3 is TGCTCTGGGGGGTGGCGCGAGCAGTACTTC. The V gene is TRBV23-1, the J gene TRBJ2-7; TRBD2 might be the D (6 bases). TRBV23-1 is an open reading frame, and its role is uncertain. This CDR3 has 10 residues.